This T cell receptor (beta chain) was recorded in a study of blood T cell repertoires in COVID-19. Seattle-derived patients entered the study during active infection and were followed longitudinally. Assay: immunoSEQ multiplex PCR; the TCRdb copy retains only in-frame clones and omits some. The sample shows hundreds of thousands of clones, about 90% of them seen only once. The CDR3 has 13 amino acids. CDR1 is SGHDN, CDR2 FVKESK, per germline. Trimming pared 4 bases from V and 3 bases from J, leaving 10 bases between. V is TRBV14 and J is TRBJ2-7; TRBD1 might be the D (6 bases). This sequence originates from a man aged 18 to 30 with COVID-19, enrolled during active disease. Material for sequencing was peripheral blood. The CDR3 spells CASSRGHFYEQYF. CDR3 nucleotide sequence: TGTGCCAGCAGCCGGGGACATTTCTACGAGCAGTACTTC.